This T cell receptor (beta chain) was sequenced during a study of T cell changes during pregnancy in multiple sclerosis. Trimming took off 2 bases at V and 9 bases at J, with 8 bases between the two ends. The germline V gene encodes CDR1 MNHNS and CDR2 SASEGT. The CDR3 is 12 amino acids. This clone showed up just a few times. The assay was immunoSEQ multiplex PCR, and TCRdb's table has in-frame clones only and misses some. The sample lists approximately 82,000 clones, 75% to 95% occurring once. The receptor comes from a female donor with multiple sclerosis, enrolled in a pregnancy study. The sample in question was CD4+ T cells from peripheral blood mononuclear cells, obtained in the second trimester of pregnancy. The chain combines TRBV6-1 with TRBJ1-5; the D gene is possibly TRBD1 (5 bases). CDR3 nucleotides: TGTGCCAGCAGTGAAAGGGGTTCGCCCCAGCATTTT. Translation: CASSERGSPQHF.